These 27 T cell receptor beta chains were sequenced from one sample in a study of blood T cell repertoires in COVID-19. Profiling relied on immunoSEQ multiplex PCR, and the TCRdb table lists in-frame clones only, not all of them. The sample records approximately 270,000 clones, about 87% being singletons. The specimen was PBMCs or T cells enriched from blood (not recorded which). The origin of the receptors is a woman under 40 with acute COVID-19.

This clone is a singleton in its sample. The gene calls are TRBV5-1 and TRBJ2-3; 7 positions match TRBD2. The CDR3 runs to 15 residues. Germline V gene sequence: CDR1 SGHRS, CDR2 YFSETQ. Trimming at V came to 0 bases and at J to 4 bases, leaving 5 bases not matched to a gene. The chain's CDR3 is CASSLGGGSSDTQYF. The CDR3 DNA is TGCGCCAGCAGCTTGGGCGGCGGGAGCTCAGATACGCAGTATTTT.

This clone was detected only a few times. The rearrangement links TRBV29-1 to TRBJ1-2; D is ambiguous. CDR1 and CDR2 from the germline V gene are SQVTM and ANQGSEA. Trimming took off 3 bases at V and 5 bases at J, with 4 bases between the two ends. This CDR3 region has 10 residues. This CDR3 reads CSVDLYGYTF. The CDR3, as DNA: TGCAGCGTTGATCTTTATGGCTACACCTTC.

The chain combines TRBV5-4 with TRBJ2-3; D is uncertain. Trimming shortened V by 4 bases and J by 5 bases, and 17 bases separated the two germline ends. The CDR3 is 15 amino acids. CDR1 is SGHNT, CDR2 YYREEE, per germline (reference sequence). The CDR3 nucleotides are TGTGCCAGCAGCCCCTGGCAGGCTGTAAGAGATACGCAGTATTTT. Protein sequence: CASSPWQAVRDTQYF.

This chain connects TRBV4-1 to TRBJ2-6, with D perhaps matching TRBD2 (5 bases). Germline CDR1 MGHRA, CDR2 YSYEKL. V lost 4 bases and J 7 bases, leaving 14 bases between the germline ends. CDR3 length: 15 residues. The CDR3 DNA sequence: TGCGCCAGCAGCCGATTAAGCGGTACCGCCAACGTCCTGACTTTC. It yields the protein CASSRLSGTANVLTF.

Worth noting for this clone: The limits of the CDR3 on the DNA are not certain, so only TCRdb's listed CDR3 is given. The chain has TRBV6-5 and TRBJ1-3. The CDR3 is made up of 12 amino acids, end residues included. The germline V gene encodes CDR1 MNHEY and CDR2 SVGAGI. CDR3: CASTSGGNTIYF.

The chain uses TRBV7-2 and TRBJ2-3; a possible D gene is TRBD2 (6 bases). Trimming removed 5 bases from V and 2 bases from J, with 14 bases in between. Germline lookup yields CDR1 SGHTA and CDR2 FQGNSA. The CDR3 consists of 15 residues. Here the CDR3 DNA reads TGTGCCAGCAGCGCTAAGCCGGGACTCACAGATACGCAGTATTTT. Amino acids: CASSAKPGLTDTQYF.

The chain combines TRBV27 with TRBJ1-5, with D tentatively TRBD1 (5 bases). Trimming shortened V by 4 bases and J by 10 bases, and 17 bases separated the two germline ends. CDR3 length equals 14 residues. In germline, CDR1 is MNHEY, CDR2 SMNVEV (reference sequence). CDR3 residues: CASSSLQGYSPQHF. CDR3 nucleotides: TGTGCCAGCAGTTCTCTCCAGGGATACTCCCCCCAGCATTTT.

J is TRBJ1-6 and V is TRBV28, with D possibly TRBD1 on 6 matching bases. Trimming removed 2 bases at V and 8 bases at J, with 25 bases between. Germline lookup yields CDR1 MDHEN and CDR2 SYDVKM. The CDR3 loop spans 19 amino acids. The DNA of the CDR3 is TGTGCCAGCAGTTTAGTACCACCTGGAGGCAGGGGTACGTATTCACCCCTCCACTTT. It is translated as CASSLVPPGGRGTYSPLHF. Drawing the rest from reference TRBV28 and TRBJ1-6, the complete variable domain is DVKVTQSSRYLVKRTGEKVFLECVQDMDHENMFWYRQDPGLGLRLIYFSYDVKMKEKGDIPEGYSVSREKKERFSLILESASTNQTSMYLCASSLVPPGGRGTYSPLHFGNGTRLTVT.

The sample holds one count of this clone. CDR3 loop: CASSPYGGQGIPYEQYF. The CDR3 bases are TGTGCCAGCAGCCCCTACGGCGGGCAGGGGATCCCCTACGAGCAGTACTTC. The rearrangement uses TRBV9 and TRBJ2-7, with a tentative D call TRBD1 (6 bases). The V gene lost 4 bases and the J gene lost 2 bases, with 22 bases spanning the gap. The germline V gene has CDR1 SGDLS and CDR2 YYNGEE. The CDR3 totals 17 residues. Looking up the rest from reference TRBV9 and TRBJ2-7 gives the full variable domain: DSGVTQTPKHLITATGQRVTLRCSPRSGDLSVYWYQQSLDQGLQFLIQYYNGEERAKGNILERFSAQQFPDLHSELNLSSLELGDSALYFCASSPYGGQGIPYEQYFGPGTRLTVT.

This chain connects TRBV20-1 to TRBJ2-3; 7 bases fit TRBD2. This CDR3 spans 15 amino acids. Germline V lookup: CDR1 DFQATT, CDR2 SNEGSKA (reference sequence). J gave up 1 base and V 3 bases, and 7 bases lay outside the gene matches. The CDR3 DNA sequence: TGCAGTGCTAGTGTCGGCGGGAGCCGCACAGATACGCAGTATTTT. Translation gives CSASVGGSRTDTQYF.

V is TRBV11-2 and J is TRBJ2-1, with D perhaps matching TRBD2 (6 bases). This CDR3 has 15 amino acids. CDR1 SGHAT and CDR2 FQNNGV come from the germline V gene. Trimming removed 5 bases at V and 0 bases at J, with 11 bases between. The CDR3 protein is CASSGGVSSYNEQFF. The CDR3 DNA follows: TGTGCCAGCAGCGGAGGGGTCAGCTCCTACAATGAGCAGTTCTTC.

The J gene is TRBJ2-7, the V gene TRBV4-1; TRBD1 agrees at 9 bases. The CDR3 loop spans 16 amino acids. The germline CDR1 and CDR2 sequences are MGHRA and YSYEKL. The trim removed 4 bases at V and 5 bases at J, leaving 12 bases unmatched. DNA for the CDR3: TGCGCCAGCAGCCCACAGCCGGGACAGGGTATCGACGAGCAGTACTTC. This codes for CASSPQPGQGIDEQYF.

The rearrangement links TRBV10-3 to TRBJ1-3, with D unresolved. The germline V gene has CDR1 ENHRY and CDR2 SYGVKD. Trimming cost V 10 bases and J 0 bases, with 19 bases left between them. The CDR3 consists of 16 residues. The CDR3 sequence is CATSGGEPRSGNTIYF. In DNA, the CDR3 is TGTGCCACCTCGGGCGGGGAGCCCCGCTCTGGAAACACCATATATTTT.

The chain uses TRBV5-5 and TRBJ1-4; 10 bases are a match to TRBD1. The V gene end was trimmed by 7 bases and the J gene end by 5 bases; junction bases not matched to a gene: 20. CDR3 size: 19 residues. Germline V gene lookup returns CDR1 SGHKS and CDR2 YYEKEE (reference sequence). DNA of the CDR3: TGTGCCAGCTCCAACTCGGCGGGACAGGGGTTGGATAACAATGAAAAACTGTTTTTT. Protein: CASSNSAGQGLDNNEKLFF. The whole variable domain, remainder taken from reference TRBV5-5 and TRBJ1-4, is DAGVTQSPTHLIKTRGQQVTLRCSPISGHKSVSWYQQVLGQGPQFIFQYYEKEERGRGNFPDRFSARQFPNYSSELNVNALLLGDSALYLCASSNSAGQGLDNNEKLFFGSGTQLSVL.

J is TRBJ2-7 and V is TRBV28, with 11 nucleotides matching TRBD2. This CDR3 has 14 amino acids. V trimming: 2 bases; J trimming: 4 bases; junction bases outside the gene matches: 1. Germline V CDR1 and CDR2: MDHEN, SYDVKM. CDR3 region: CASSLTSGRYEQYF. As DNA, the CDR3 is TGTGCCAGCAGTTTAACTAGCGGGAGATACGAGCAGTACTTC.

CDR3 DNA: TGTGCCAGTAGGCGAAGGGGCGGGACAGGGGGCTCCTACGAGCAGTACTTC. This translates into CASRRRGGTGGSYEQYF. This sequence joins TRBV19 and TRBJ2-7; 11 positions match TRBD1. With 6 bases clipped from V and 0 bases from J, the junction kept 10 bases outside the gene matches. This CDR3 is built from 17 residues. The germline V gene has CDR1 LNHDA and CDR2 SQIVND (reference sequence).

Many counts were recorded for this clone. J is TRBJ1-5 and V is TRBV6-2 or TRBV6-3, with TRBD1 matching over 7 bases. The CDR3 covers 14 residues. Germline V gene sequence: CDR1 MNHEY, CDR2 SVGEGT. Trimming cost V 6 bases and J 4 bases; bases outside gene matches: 6. In DNA, the CDR3 is TGTGCCAGCAGCTTTGGACAGGAGAATCAGCCCCAGCATTTT. This encodes CASSFGQENQPQHF.

V is TRBV7-2 and J is TRBJ2-7; 14 bases fit TRBD2. The CDR3 extends over 16 amino acids. From germline, CDR1 is SGHTA and CDR2 FQGNSA. J gave up 2 bases and V 5 bases, and 5 bases lay outside the gene matches. CDR3 coding DNA: TGTGCCAGCAGCCCCCCGGGACTAGCGGGAGCCTACGAGCAGTACTTC. It codes for CASSPPGLAGAYEQYF.

This chain joins TRBV3-1 (or the pseudogene TRBV3-2) and TRBJ1-2; 12 bases map to TRBD1. Germline CDR1 reads LGHDT; CDR2 reads YNNKEL (reference sequence). This CDR3 spans 17 amino acids. V shed 3 bases and J 2 bases; nucleotides not matched to a gene: 7. The CDR3 region is CASSHTLGTGGNYGYTF. The CDR3 nucleotides read TGTGCCAGCAGCCATACGCTAGGGACAGGGGGCAACTATGGCTACACCTTC.

This sequence joins TRBV30 and TRBJ1-4, with TRBD1 matching over 7 bases. Germline assignment: CDR1 GTSNPN and CDR2 SVGIG (reference sequence). Trimming took 7 bases from V and 8 from J; bases not matched to a gene: 7. The CDR3 totals 12 residues. The CDR3 DNA follows: TGTGCCTCCTCCAAGGGGGCAGAAAAACTGTTTTTT. It encodes CASSKGAEKLFF.

This sequence joins TRBV29-1 and TRBJ2-3, with 10 bases that match TRBD2. V lost 6 bases, J lost 11 bases, and 11 bases stayed unmatched. Looked up from germline, CDR1 is SQVTM and CDR2 is ANQGSEA. This CDR3 has 13 residues. The CDR3 coding sequence is TGCAGCGTAAAGCGGGAGGGCCCTCAGTTGCAGTATTTT. It is translated as CSVKREGPQLQYF.

This chain joins TRBV29-1 and TRBJ2-3; 9 bases match TRBD2. The CDR3 sequence is 14 residues long. The V segment lost 3 bases and the J segment 7 bases; nucleotides outside the gene matches: 8. Germline CDR1 is SQVTM and CDR2 is ANQGSEA. CDR3 protein: CSVDRGRALNTQYF. The CDR3 DNA reads TGCAGCGTTGACCGCGGGAGGGCCTTGAATACGCAGTATTTT.

The chain couples TRBV19 to TRBJ1-1; D might be TRBD1 (5 bases). The V gene lost 3 bases and the J gene lost 1 base, with 18 bases spanning the gap. CDR1 is LNHDA and CDR2 is SQIVND in the germline V gene (reference sequence). CDR3 length equals 17 residues. This CDR3 reads CASSITAMGRSNTEAFF. The CDR3, as DNA: TGTGCCAGTAGTATTACAGCGATGGGGCGGTCGAACACTGAAGCTTTCTTT.

This chain links TRBV24-1 with TRBJ2-6; TRBD2 aligns across 14 bases. Germline CDR1 KGHDR, CDR2 SFDVKD. Trimming took 5 bases from V and 4 from J; bases not matched to a gene: 6. This CDR3 is built from 18 residues. CDR3 sequence (DNA): TGTGCCACCAGTGGGGGGACTAGCGGGAGTCCCGGGGCCAACGTCCTGACTTTC. It codes for CATSGGTSGSPGANVLTF.

The J gene is TRBJ2-1, the V gene TRBV6-6; TRBD2 matches 13 bases. The J segment lost 3 bases and the V segment lost 5 bases, leaving 7 bases of the junction unmatched. CDR1 and CDR2 (germline): MNHNY, SVGAGI (reference sequence). This CDR3 has 17 amino acids. The CDR3 DNA sequence: TGTGCCAGCAGTCATACTGGGACTAGCGGGATCTACAATGAGCAGTTCTTC. It encodes CASSHTGTSGIYNEQFF.

The V and J genes are TRBV5-1 and TRBJ1-2, with D tentatively TRBD1 (6 bases). The V end lost 0 bases, the J end lost 4 bases, and 16 bases lay between the germline ends. Looked up from germline, CDR1 is SGHRS and CDR2 is YFSETQ. The CDR3 is made up of 16 amino acids. The DNA for the CDR3 is TGCGCCAGCAGCTTGGCTGTCGAAGTCAGGGGCTATGGCTACACCTTC. Its protein is CASSLAVEVRGYGYTF.

This chain joins TRBV3-1 (or the pseudogene TRBV3-2) and TRBJ1-4; D ambiguous. The CDR3 covers 14 residues. Trimming removed 0 bases from V and 3 bases from J, with 5 bases in between. Germline CDR1 and CDR2: LGHDT and YNNKEL (reference sequence). CDR3 coding DNA: TGTGCCAGCAGCCAAGACATCCCTAATGAAAAACTGTTTTTT. As protein: CASSQDIPNEKLFF.